The entry below describes one T cell receptor beta chain. The antigen is unknown. The data are from a study of T cell repertoires in cytomegalovirus infection. In TCRdb, the reads were re-called with MiXCR into one record per CDR3 protein. The sample holds 550,000 to 850,000 distinct CDR3 sequences; 33% are singletons and the top ten take around a sixth. V lost 7 bases to trimming and J lost 6 bases, with 21 bases between them. CDR1 and CDR2 from the germline V gene are SGHVS and FQNEAQ. The CDR3 sequence is 15 residues long. The material was cultured PBMCs, obtained from culture after CMV antigen stimulation. The V gene is TRBV7-8, the J gene TRBJ1-2; no firm D call. The clonotype originates from a human donor in good health (CMV status not recorded). Some clones in this sample may be carry-over from other donors' samples. The DNA of the CDR3 is TGTGCCAGCACCCAAGAATGGTTCAAGGGAAATGGCTACACCTTC. This encodes CASTQEWFKGNGYTF.